This is a list of T cell receptor beta chains from one sample in a study of shared T cell receptors in the human thymus. TCRdb's copy holds only in-frame clones and misses some; the assay was immunoSEQ multiplex PCR. The table has about 540,000 clones, 75% to 85% seen once; the top ten hold more than 0.01%. This sample was also put to use in a study of human thymus T cells.

The sequenced material came from thymocytes. These receptors all come from a boy younger than two with a congenital heart defect. CDR3s include the opening cysteine and the closing phenylalanine or tryptophan. Fields, in order: J gene, D gene, clone size, V gene, CDR3 DNA, CDR3 protein. The D gene is left open where the match is weak. Clone size is not always given. Where it is, it says once, few, many or a class for expanded clones.

TRBJ2-1 TRBD2 - TRBV5-1 TGCGCCAGCAGCTCAACTAGCGGATCCTCTTTAGCCTTAAAGTTCTTC CASSSTSGSSLALKFF
TRBJ1-4 TRBD1 - TRBV11-2 TGTGCCAGCAGCTGGGAAGAGACAGGGGGCACTAATGAAAAACTGTTTTTT CASSWEETGGTNEKLFF
TRBJ1-2 - - TRBV5-1 TGCGCCAGCAGCTTGGACGGGGTTCCTTATGGCTACACCTTC CASSLDGVPYGYTF
TRBJ2-3 - - TRBV15 TGTGCCACCAGCAGAGAGGGGGGCCCGGGGCTAGCGGCAAGCACAGATACGCAGTATTTT CATSREGGPGLAASTDTQYF
TRBJ2-1 TRBD2 - TRBV15 TGTGCCACCAGCAGACCAAAGTCCGGGACTAGCGGACACAATGAGCAGTTCTTC CATSRPKSGTSGHNEQFF
TRBJ2-5 - - TRBV4-2 TGTGCCAGCAGCCAAGGGCGTAGCGGAGAGGGAAAAGAGACCCAGTACTTC CASSQGRSGEGKETQYF
TRBJ1-2 TRBD1 - TRBV19 TGTGCCAGTAGTATGGGACAGGGGGCCCGTTGGGGCTACACCTTC CASSMGQGARWGYTF
TRBJ2-7 - - TRBV14 TGTGCCAGCAGCCAAGTCAGCTACGAGCAGTACTTC CASSQVSYEQYF
TRBJ1-4 - - TRBV29-1 TGCAGCGTTGAAGAGGCTTCAGGGGAGGAAAAACTGTTTTTT CSVEEASGEEKLFF
TRBJ2-7 - - TRBV7-2 TGTGCCAGCAGCTCGTCACAGGGTTCGGCCGAGCAGTACTTC CASSSSQGSAEQYF
TRBJ2-7 TRBD1 - TRBV30 TGTGCCTGGAATTCCGGACAGGGCGGGTACGAGCAGTACTTC CAWNSGQGGYEQYF
TRBJ2-3 - - TRBV9 TGTGCCAGCAGCCGCGCGATGGGGACTCCTGGGGTGACAGATACGCAGTATTTT CASSRAMGTPGVTDTQYF
TRBJ1-2 TRBD1 once TRBV29-1 TGCAGCGTTGTGAGGGGGCCCCTTCCAATTAACTATGGCTACACCTTC CSVVRGPLPINYGYTF
TRBJ2-1 - - TRBV19 TGTGCCAGTAGTATGTTGTGCTTGTGGCGGGGCTCCTACAATGAGCAGTTCTTC CASSMLCLWRGSYNEQFF
TRBJ2-1 TRBD1 - TRBV6-5 TGTGCCAGCAGCCGACCGGGACAGGCCTTTAATGAGCAGTTCTTC CASSRPGQAFNEQFF
TRBJ2-3 TRBD2 - TRBV18 TGTGCCAGCTCTCCCCCTGGGCGGACTAGCCCTATGACAGATACGCAGTATTTT CASSPPGRTSPMTDTQYF
TRBJ2-1 - - TRBV28 TGTGCCAGCAGTCGACAGTACAATGAGCAGTTCTTC CASSRQYNEQFF
TRBJ2-2 - - TRBV19 TGTGCCAGTAGCGGTTGGGGGGCCGGGGAGCTGTTTTTT CASSGWGAGELFF
TRBJ1-1 TRBD1 - TRBV30 TGTGCCTGGAGGCATGGACAGGGCGAAAGGACTGAAGCTTTCTTT CAWRHGQGERTEAFF
TRBJ2-3 TRBD1 - TRBV9 TGTGCCAGCAGCGTGACAGGGATTTCTAGCACAGATACGCAGTATTTT CASSVTGISSTDTQYF
TRBJ1-3 TRBD1 once TRBV7-9 TGTGCCAGCAGCCCGACAGGGAAGTCTGGAAACACCATATATTTT CASSPTGKSGNTIYF
TRBJ2-7 - few TRBV19 TGTGCCAGTAAGTCGTTTGAACCCAGAGGTGAGCAGTACTTC CASKSFEPRGEQYF
TRBJ2-7 TRBD1 few TRBV14 TGTGCCAGCAGCCAACCGGGACAGCTCTTCTACGAGCAGTACTTC CASSQPGQLFYEQYF
TRBJ2-7 - few TRBV28 TGTGCCAGCTTCTCCCCCTCCCACGAGCAGTACTTC CASFSPSHEQYF
TRBJ2-1 TRBD2 - TRBV13 TGTGCCAGCAGCTTCCCACGGACTAGCGCGATAAGCTCCTACAATGAGCAGTTCTTC CASSFPRTSAISSYNEQFF
TRBJ2-1 TRBD1 few TRBV27 TGTGCCAGCAGCGAGCAGGACAGGGGTTGGCATGAGCAGTTCTTC CASSEQDRGWHEQFF
TRBJ2-1 TRBD2 few TRBV19 TGTGCCAGTAGTATGGGACTAGCGGGAAACAATGAGCAGTTCTTC CASSMGLAGNNEQFF
TRBJ1-4 TRBD1 - TRBV2 TGTGCCAGCAGTGAAGACAGGGGGCGGGGAGAAAAACTGTTTTTT CASSEDRGRGEKLFF
TRBJ2-3 TRBD1 - TRBV29-1 TGCAGCCTACCGGACAGGGGGAGGGATACGCAGTATTTT CSLPDRGRDTQYF
TRBJ2-3 TRBD2 - TRBV4-1 TGCGCCAGCAGCCCGCAACCGGGACTAGCGGATCCTAGCACAGATACGCAGTATTTT CASSPQPGLADPSTDTQYF
TRBJ1-1 TRBD1 - TRBV14 TGTGCCAGCAGCCAAGATCAGGGGGGAGCTTTCTTT CASSQDQGGAFF